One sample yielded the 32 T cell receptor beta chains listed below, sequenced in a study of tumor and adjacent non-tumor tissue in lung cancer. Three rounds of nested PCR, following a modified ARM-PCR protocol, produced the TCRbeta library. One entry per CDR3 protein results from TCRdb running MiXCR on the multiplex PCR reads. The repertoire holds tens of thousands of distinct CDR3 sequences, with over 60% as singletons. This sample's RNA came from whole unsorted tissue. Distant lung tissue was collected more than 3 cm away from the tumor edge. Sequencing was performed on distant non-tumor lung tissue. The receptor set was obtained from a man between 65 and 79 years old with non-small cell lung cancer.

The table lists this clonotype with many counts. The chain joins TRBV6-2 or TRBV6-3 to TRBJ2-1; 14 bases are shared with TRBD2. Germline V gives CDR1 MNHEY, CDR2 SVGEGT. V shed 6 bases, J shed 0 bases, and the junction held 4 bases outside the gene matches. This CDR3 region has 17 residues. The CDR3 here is CASRVTSGRASYNEQFF. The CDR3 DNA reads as TGTGCCAGCAGAGTGACTAGCGGGAGGGCCTCCTACAATGAGCAGTTCTTC.

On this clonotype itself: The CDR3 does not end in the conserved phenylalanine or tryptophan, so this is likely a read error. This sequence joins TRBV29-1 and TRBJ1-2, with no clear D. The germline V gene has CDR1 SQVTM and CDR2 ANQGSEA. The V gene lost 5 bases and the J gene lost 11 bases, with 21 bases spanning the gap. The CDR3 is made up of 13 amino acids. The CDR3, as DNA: TGCAGCGTTCTCCAGACGGGAGCCTATAGTTACACCTTG. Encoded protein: CSVLQTGAYSYTL.

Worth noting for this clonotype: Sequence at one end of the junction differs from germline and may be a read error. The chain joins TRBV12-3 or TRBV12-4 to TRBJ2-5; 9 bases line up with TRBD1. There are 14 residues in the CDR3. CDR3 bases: TGTGTCAGCAGTTTGGACAGGGGCCAAGAGACCCAGTACTTC. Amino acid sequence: CVSSLDRGQETQYF.

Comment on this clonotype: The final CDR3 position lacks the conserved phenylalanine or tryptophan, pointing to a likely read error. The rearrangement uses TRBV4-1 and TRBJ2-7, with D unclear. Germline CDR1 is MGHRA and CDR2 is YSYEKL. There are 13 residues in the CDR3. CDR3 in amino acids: CASSQLLPYEQYS. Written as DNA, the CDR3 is TGCGCCAGTAGCCAATTGTTGCCCTACGAGCAGTACTCC.

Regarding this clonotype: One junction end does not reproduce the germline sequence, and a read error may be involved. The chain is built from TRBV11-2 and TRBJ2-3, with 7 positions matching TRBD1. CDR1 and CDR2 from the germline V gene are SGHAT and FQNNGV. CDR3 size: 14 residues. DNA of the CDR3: TGTACCAGCAGCTCACAGGGGATCTCAGATACGCAATATTTT. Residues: CTSSSQGISDTQYF.

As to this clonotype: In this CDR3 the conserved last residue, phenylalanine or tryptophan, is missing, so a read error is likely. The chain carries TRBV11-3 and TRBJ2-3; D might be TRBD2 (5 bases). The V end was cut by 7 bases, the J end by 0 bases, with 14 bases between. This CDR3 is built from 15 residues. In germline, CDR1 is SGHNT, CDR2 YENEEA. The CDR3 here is CASTRRELSTDTQYI. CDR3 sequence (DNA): TGTGCCAGCACTCGTCGGGAATTAAGCACAGATACGCAGTATATT.

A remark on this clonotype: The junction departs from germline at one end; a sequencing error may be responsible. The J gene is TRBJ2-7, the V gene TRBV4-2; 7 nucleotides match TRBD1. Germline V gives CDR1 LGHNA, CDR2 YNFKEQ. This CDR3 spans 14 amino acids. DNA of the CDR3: TGTACCAGCAGCCAATTAGGGGACAGCTACGAACAGTACTTC. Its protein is CTSSQLGDSYEQYF.

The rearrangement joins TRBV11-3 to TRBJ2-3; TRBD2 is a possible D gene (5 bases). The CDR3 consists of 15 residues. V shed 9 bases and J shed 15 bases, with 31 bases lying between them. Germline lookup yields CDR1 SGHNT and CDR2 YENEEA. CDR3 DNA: TGTGCCAGGACCCGTCGGGAAGTAAGCATAGATACTCACTATTTT. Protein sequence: CARTRREVSIDTHYF.

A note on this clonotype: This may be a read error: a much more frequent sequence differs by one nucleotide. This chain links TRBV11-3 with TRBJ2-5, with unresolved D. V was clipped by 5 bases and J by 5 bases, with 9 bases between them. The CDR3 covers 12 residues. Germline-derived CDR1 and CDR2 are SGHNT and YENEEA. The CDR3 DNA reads TGTGCCAGCAGCACCCTTGGGGAGACCCAGTACTTC. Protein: CASSTLGETQYF. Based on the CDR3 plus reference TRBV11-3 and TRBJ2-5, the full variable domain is EAGVVQSPRYKIIEKKQPVAFWCNPISGHNTLYWYLQNLGQGPELLIRYENEEAVDDSQLPKDRFSAERLKGVDSTLKIQPAELGDSAVYLCASSTLGETQYFGPGTRLLVL.

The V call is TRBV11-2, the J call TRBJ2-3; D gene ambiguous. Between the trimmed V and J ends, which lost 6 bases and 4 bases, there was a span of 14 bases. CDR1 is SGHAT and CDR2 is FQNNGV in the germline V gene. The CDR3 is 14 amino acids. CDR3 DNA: TGTGCCAGCAGTTCGCAGAGGTTCTCAGATACGCAGTATTTT. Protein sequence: CASSSQRFSDTQYF.

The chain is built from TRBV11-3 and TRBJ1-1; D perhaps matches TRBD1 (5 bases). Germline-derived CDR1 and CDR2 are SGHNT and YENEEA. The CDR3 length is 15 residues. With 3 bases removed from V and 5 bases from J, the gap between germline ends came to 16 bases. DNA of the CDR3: TGTGCCAGCAGCTTCGACGGGGCTTTCACGACTGAAGCTTTCTTT. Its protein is CASSFDGAFTTEAFF.

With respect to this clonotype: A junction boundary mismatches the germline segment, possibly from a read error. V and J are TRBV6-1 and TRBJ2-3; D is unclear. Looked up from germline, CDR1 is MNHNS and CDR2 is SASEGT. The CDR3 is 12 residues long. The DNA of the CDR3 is TGTGCAAACAGTGAATCAAGTTTTACGCACTATTTT. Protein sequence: CANSESSFTHYF.

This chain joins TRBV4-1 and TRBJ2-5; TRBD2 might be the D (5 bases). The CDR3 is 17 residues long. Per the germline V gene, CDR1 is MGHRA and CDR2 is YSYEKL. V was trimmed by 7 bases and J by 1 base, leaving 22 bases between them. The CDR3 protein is CASNQDPNGEIQETQYF. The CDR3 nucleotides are TGCGCCAGCAACCAGGATCCTAACGGGGAAATCCAAGAGACCCAGTACTTC.

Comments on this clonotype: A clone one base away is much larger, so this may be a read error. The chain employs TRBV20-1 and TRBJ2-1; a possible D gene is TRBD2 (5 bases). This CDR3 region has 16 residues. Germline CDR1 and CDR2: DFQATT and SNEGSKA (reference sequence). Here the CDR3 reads CSASPLGISPYYEQFF. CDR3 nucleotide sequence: TGCAGTGCTAGCCCACTCGGGATTTCCCCCTACTATGAGCAGTTCTTC.

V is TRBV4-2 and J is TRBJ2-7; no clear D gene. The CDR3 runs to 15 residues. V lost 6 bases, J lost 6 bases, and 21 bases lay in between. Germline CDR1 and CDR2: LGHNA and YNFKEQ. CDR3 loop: CASSHTGRHSFEQYF. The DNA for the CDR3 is TGTGCCAGCAGTCATACCGGGCGACATTCTTTCGAGCAGTACTTC.

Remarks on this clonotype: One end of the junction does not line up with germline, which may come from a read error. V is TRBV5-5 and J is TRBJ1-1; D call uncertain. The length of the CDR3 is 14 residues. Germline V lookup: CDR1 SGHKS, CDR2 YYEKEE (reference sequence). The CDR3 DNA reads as TGTGCCTGCAGCTTGGTAGGGCCGGGCACTGAAGCTTTCTTT. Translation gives CACSLVGPGTEAFF.

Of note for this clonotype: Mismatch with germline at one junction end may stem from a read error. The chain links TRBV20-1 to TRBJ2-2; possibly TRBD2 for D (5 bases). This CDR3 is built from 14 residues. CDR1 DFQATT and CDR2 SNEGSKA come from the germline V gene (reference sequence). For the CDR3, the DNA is TGCAGTGCGTCAGCGGCCCTAAACACCGGGGAGCTGGTTTTT. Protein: CSASAALNTGELVF.

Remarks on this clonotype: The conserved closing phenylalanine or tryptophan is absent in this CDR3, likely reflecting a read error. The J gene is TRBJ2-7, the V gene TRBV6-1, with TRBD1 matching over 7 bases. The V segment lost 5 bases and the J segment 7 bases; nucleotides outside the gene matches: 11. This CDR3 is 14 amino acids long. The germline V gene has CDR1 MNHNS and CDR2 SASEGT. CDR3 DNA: TGTGCCAGCAGTTATTACTCAACGGACAGGGAGCAGTACTTA. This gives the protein CASSYYSTDREQYL.

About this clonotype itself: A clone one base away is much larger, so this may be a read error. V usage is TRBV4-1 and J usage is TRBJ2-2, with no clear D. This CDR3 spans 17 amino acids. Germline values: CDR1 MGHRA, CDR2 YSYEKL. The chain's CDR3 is CASSQEGKGWMTEELFF. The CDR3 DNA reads TGCGCCAGCAGCCAAGAGGGGAAGGGTTGGATGACCGAGGAGCTGTTTTTT.

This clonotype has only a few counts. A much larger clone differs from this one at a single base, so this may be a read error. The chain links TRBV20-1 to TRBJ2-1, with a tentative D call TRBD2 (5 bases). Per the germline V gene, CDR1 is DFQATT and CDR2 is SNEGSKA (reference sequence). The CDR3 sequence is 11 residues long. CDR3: CSAGLANKQFF. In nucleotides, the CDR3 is TGCAGTGCTGGGCTAGCCAATAAGCAGTTCTTC.

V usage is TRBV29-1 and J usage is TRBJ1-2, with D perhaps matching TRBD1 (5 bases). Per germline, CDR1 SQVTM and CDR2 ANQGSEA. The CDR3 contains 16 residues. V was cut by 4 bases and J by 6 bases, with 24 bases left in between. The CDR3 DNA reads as TGCAGCGTTGTCCCCTTTCAATCCTCGGGACTAGATGGCTACACCTTC. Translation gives CSVVPFQSSGLDGYTF.

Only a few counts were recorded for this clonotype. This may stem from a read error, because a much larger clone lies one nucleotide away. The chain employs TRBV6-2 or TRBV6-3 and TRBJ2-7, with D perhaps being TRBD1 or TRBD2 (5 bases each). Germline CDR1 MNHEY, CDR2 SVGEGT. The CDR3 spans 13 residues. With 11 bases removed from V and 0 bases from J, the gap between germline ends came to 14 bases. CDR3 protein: CAHRGGTSYEQYF. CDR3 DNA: TGTGCCCACCGGGGCGGAACCTCCTACGAGCAGTACTTC.

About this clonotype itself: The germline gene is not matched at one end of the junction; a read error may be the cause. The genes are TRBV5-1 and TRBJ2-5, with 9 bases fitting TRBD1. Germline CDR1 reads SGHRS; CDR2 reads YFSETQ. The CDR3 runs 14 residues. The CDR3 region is CTSSQQGAQETQYF. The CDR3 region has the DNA TGCACCAGCAGCCAACAGGGGGCACAGGAGACCCAGTACTTC.

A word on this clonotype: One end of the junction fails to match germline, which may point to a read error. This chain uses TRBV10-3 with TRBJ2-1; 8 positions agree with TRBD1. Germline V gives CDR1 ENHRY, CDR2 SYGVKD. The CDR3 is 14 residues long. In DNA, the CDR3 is TGTGCCATCGGTGGACAGGGCTCCTACAATGAGCTGTTCTTC. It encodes CAIGGQGSYNELFF.

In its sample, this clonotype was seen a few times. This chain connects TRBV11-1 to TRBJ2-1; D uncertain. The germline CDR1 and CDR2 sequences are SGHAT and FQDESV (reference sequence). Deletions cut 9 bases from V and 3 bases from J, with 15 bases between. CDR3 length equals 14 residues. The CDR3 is CARSPLSVYNEQFF. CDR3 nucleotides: TGTGCCAGAAGTCCTCTTTCGGTCTACAATGAGCAGTTCTTC.

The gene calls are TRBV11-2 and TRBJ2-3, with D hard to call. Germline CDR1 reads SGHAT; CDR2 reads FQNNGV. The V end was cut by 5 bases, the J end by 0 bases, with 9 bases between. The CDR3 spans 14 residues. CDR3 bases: TGTGCCAGCAGCCCCCTGGAGAGCACAGATACGCAGTATTTT. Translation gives CASSPLESTDTQYF.

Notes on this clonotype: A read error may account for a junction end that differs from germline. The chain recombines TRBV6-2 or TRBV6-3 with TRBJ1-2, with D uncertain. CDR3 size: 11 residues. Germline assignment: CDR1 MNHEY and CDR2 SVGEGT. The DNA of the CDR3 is TGTGCCAGCGCATCGAGGTATGGATACACCTTC. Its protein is CASASRYGYTF.

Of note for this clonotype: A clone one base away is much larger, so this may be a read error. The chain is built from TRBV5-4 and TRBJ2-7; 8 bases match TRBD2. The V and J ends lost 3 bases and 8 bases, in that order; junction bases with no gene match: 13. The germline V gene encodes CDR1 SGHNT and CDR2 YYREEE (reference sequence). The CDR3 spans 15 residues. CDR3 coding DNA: TGTGCCAGCAGCTCTTATTCGCGACTAGCGTACAAGCAGTACTTC. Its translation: CASSSYSRLAYKQYF.

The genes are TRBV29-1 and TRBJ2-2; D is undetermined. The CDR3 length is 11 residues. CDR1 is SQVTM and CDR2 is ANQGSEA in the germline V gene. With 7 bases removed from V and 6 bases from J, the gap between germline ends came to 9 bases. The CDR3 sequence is CSGRGAGELFF. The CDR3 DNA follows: TGCAGCGGACGCGGTGCCGGGGAGCTGTTTTTT.

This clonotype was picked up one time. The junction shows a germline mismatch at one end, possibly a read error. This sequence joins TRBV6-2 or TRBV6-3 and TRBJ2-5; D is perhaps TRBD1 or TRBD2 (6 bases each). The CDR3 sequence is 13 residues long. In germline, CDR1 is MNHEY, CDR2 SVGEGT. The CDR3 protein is CARSEQSGGTQCF. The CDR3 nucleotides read TGTGCCAGGAGTGAACAGAGTGGGGGGACACAGTGCTTC.

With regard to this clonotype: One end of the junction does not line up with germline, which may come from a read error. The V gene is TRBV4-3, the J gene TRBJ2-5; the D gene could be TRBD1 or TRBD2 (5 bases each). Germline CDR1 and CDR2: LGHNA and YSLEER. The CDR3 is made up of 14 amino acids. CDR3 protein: CANSQETGRETQYF. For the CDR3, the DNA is TGCGCCAACAGCCAAGAAACGGGACGAGAGACCCAGTACTTC.

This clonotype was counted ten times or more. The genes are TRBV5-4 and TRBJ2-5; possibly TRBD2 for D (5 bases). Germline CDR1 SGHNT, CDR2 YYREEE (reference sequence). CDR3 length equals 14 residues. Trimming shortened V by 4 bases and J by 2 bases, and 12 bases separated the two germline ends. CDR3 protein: CASSAGLSQETQYF. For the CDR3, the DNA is TGTGCCAGCAGCGCGGGCCTCTCGCAAGAGACCCAGTACTTC.